The clone carrying this TCR beta chain has ten or more counts. CDR1 is LNHDA, CDR2 SQIVND, per germline (reference sequence). The V and J ends lost 5 bases and 11 bases, in that order; junction bases with no gene match: 16. The CDR3 extends over 15 amino acids. TCRdb used MiXCR to reprocess the reads, holding one entry per CDR3 protein. Found here are tens of thousands of distinct CDR3 sequences, around 6.7% of them singletons; the top ten hold around 15%. This entry comes from a study of patients with pleural tuberculosis. The chain employs TRBV19 and TRBJ1-1, with TRBD1 matching over 8 bases. The TCR originated in a human donor with pleural tuberculosis. The CDR3 DNA is TGTGCCAGTAGTCCAACGCAGGGGGCTAAACGAGGCGCTTTCTTT. Amino acids: CASSPTQGAKRGAFF.